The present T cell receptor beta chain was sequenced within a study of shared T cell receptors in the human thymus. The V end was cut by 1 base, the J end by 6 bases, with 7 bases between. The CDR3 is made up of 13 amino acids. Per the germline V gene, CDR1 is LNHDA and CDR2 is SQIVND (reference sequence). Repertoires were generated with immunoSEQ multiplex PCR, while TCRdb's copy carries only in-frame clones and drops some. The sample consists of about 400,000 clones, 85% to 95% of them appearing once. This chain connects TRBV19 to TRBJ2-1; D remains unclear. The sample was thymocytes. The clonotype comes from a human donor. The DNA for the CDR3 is TGTGCCAGTAGTATAGGGCGGCTCAATGAGCAGTTCTTC. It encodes CASSIGRLNEQFF.